This TCR beta chain was obtained from a study of blood T cell repertoires in COVID-19. About the study: COVID-19 samples, acute and convalescent, were from the United States, Italy and Spain. Sample material is recorded as cDNA or gDNA derived from T cells, B-cell-depleted T cells, or PBMCs.

V was clipped by 4 bases and J by 0 bases, with 7 bases between them. Germline assignment: CDR1 GTSNPN and CDR2 SVGIG (reference sequence). The CDR3 loop spans 12 amino acids. Per the authors' pipeline: Amplification of reference gene primers provided the estimated nucleated cell counts. Data came from immunoSEQ multiplex PCR; TCRdb stores just in-frame clones and leaves some out. V, J and clone size reflect that table, while D and trimming were determined from the DNA. Counted here are 200,000 to 250,000 clones, approximately 83% occurring once; the ten biggest clones make up 5.5%. Sample: peripheral blood. This chain links TRBV30 with TRBJ2-7, with D uncertain. The clonotype comes from a human donor in a cohort sampled during active COVID-19. The CDR3 loop is CAWNNPSYEQYF. CDR3 DNA sequence: TGTGCCTGGAACAACCCCTCCTACGAGCAGTACTTC.